This TCR beta chain was documented in a study of T cell responses to AZD1222 COVID-19 vaccine. V lost 4 bases to trimming and J lost 4 bases, with 17 bases between them. The CDR3 is 16 amino acids. Clones were sequenced by immunoSEQ multiplex PCR, and TCRdb holds only the in-frame ones, with some missing. The data show 150,000 to 180,000 clones, 70% to 90% seen once. The sequence was obtained from an adult in good health. Specimen: peripheral blood, collected on day 0 of MenACWY control vaccination. The rearrangement links TRBV23-1 to TRBJ1-5; a possible D gene is TRBD1 (5 bases). TRBV23-1 is an ORF, and what it does is uncertain. The CDR3 nucleotides read TGCGCCAGCAGTCGCCCACCTGGGGGAGGAAATCAGCCCCAGCATTTT. Its protein is CASSRPPGGGNQPQHF.